The 12 T cell receptor beta chains reported below all come from one sample, sequenced in a study of low-dose radiotherapy and immunotherapy resistance in tumors. Primers targeting TRAV and TRBV primed first-strand cDNA, covering alpha and beta chains. A constant-region primer paired with the V-primer adapter amplified TCRs over about 19 PCR cycles. In TCRdb, the reads were re-called with MiXCR into one record per CDR3 protein. In the table there are about 7,300 distinct CDR3 sequences, roughly 82% of which are singletons. The receptors stem from a human donor with advanced metastatic prostate, ovarian, gallbladder or colorectal cancer (not recorded which). This table probably holds off-target reads from a library built for another chain.

This clonotype has more than one count but fewer than ten. The chain has TRBV2 and TRBJ2-5; D is uncertain. Germline-derived CDR1 and CDR2 are SNHLY and FYNNEI. There are 12 residues in the CDR3. V gave up 2 bases and J gave up 13 bases, with 14 bases separating them. CDR3 in DNA: TGTGCCAGCAGTGAATGGTTCCAGCCCTGGTACTTC. This sequence encodes CASSEWFQPWYF.

This chain uses TRBV7-9 with TRBJ1-5; D not certain. The CDR3 runs to 17 residues. V lost 5 bases and J lost 0, with 17 bases in between. CDR1 is SEHNR and CDR2 is FQNEAQ in the germline V gene (reference sequence). The CDR3 sequence: CASSKGSGMGSNQPQHF. As DNA, the CDR3 is TGTGCCAGCAGCAAAGGGTCCGGGATGGGTAGCAATCAGCCCCAGCATTTT.

The chain couples TRBV7-2 to TRBJ2-3; no definite D call. The CDR3 length is 12 residues. Between the trimmed V and J ends, which lost 2 bases and 5 bases, there was a span of 5 bases. CDR1 is SGHTA, CDR2 FQGNSA, per germline. CDR3 in DNA: TGTGCCAGCAGCTTAATGGGAGATACGCAGTATTTT. Its protein is CASSLMGDTQYF.

This clonotype was observed once. The genes are TRBV29-1 and TRBJ2-7, with 11 bases lining up with TRBD2. CDR1 is SQVTM and CDR2 is ANQGSEA in the germline V gene. CDR3 length: 15 amino acids. Trimming cost V 4 bases and J 4 bases; bases outside gene matches: 9. CDR3 sequence reads: CSVGSGGAGRYEQYF. Written as DNA, the CDR3 is TGCAGCGTTGGTAGCGGGGGGGCCGGTCGGTACGAGCAGTACTTC.

This rearrangement joins TRBV29-1 to TRBJ2-2; weak D call: TRBD2 (7 bases). The CDR3 contains 14 residues. Germline CDR1 is SQVTM and CDR2 is ANQGSEA. The ends were cut back, 7 bases at V and 4 bases at J, with 16 bases in the middle. The CDR3 DNA is TGCAGCGCCACGGCGGGGGCCCCCACCGGGGAGCTGTTTTTT. It encodes CSATAGAPTGELFF.

The chain links TRBV9 to TRBJ1-5; TRBD1 is a possible D gene (5 bases). Germline CDR1 and CDR2: SGDLS and YYNGEE. The CDR3 is 14 residues long. V was pared by 0 bases and J by 5 bases, with 9 bases between. The CDR3 loop reads CASSVGQGDQPQHF. CDR3 sequence (DNA): TGTGCCAGCAGCGTAGGGCAAGGGGATCAGCCCCAGCATTTT. The full variable domain, rest sourced from reference TRBV9 and TRBJ1-5, is DSGVTQTPKHLITATGQRVTLRCSPRSGDLSVYWYQQSLDQGLQFLIQYYNGEERAKGNILERFSAQQFPDLHSELNLSSLELGDSALYFCASSVGQGDQPQHFGDGTRLSIL.

The chain is built from TRBV14 and TRBJ2-2; D is undetermined. CDR3 length equals 14 residues. CDR1 is SGHDN and CDR2 is FVKESK in the germline V gene. The V end lost 2 bases, the J end lost 4 bases, and 8 bases lay between the germline ends. For the CDR3, the DNA is TGTGCCAGCAGCCAACGAGGTGCCACCGGGGAGCTGTTTTTT. It codes for CASSQRGATGELFF.

J is TRBJ2-7 and V is TRBV29-1; either TRBD1 or TRBD2 may supply D (5 bases each). CDR1 SQVTM and CDR2 ANQGSEA come from the germline V gene. Trimming shortened V by 8 bases and J by 6 bases, and 14 bases separated the two germline ends. The length of the CDR3 is 11 residues. The chain's CDR3 is CSPDKGTEQYF. The CDR3 DNA follows: TGCAGCCCTGATAAGGGGACCGAGCAGTACTTC.

Only one count was recorded for this clonotype. The chain joins TRBV29-1 to TRBJ2-1, with D possibly TRBD2 on 7 matching bases. The germline V gene encodes CDR1 SQVTM and CDR2 ANQGSEA. V lost 6 bases to trimming and J lost 6 bases, with 21 bases between them. This CDR3 spans 15 amino acids. The DNA of the CDR3 is TGCAGCGTCCCCGGTCTAGGGGGGAGGGGCAATGAGCAGTTCTTC. Protein: CSVPGLGGRGNEQFF.

The count of this clonotype is one. The chain couples TRBV19 to TRBJ2-5; 8 nucleotides align to TRBD2. Germline CDR1 is LNHDA and CDR2 is SQIVND (reference sequence). Trimming cost V 6 bases and J 5 bases; bases outside gene matches: 2. This CDR3 is built from 12 residues. In nucleotides, the CDR3 is TGTGCCAGTAGGGCTAGCGGGGAGACCCAGTACTTC. Its protein product is CASRASGETQYF. Using reference TRBV19 and TRBJ2-5 for the parts outside the CDR3, the full variable domain is DGGITQSPKYLFRKEGQNVTLSCEQNLNHDAMYWYRQDPGQGLRLIYYSQIVNDFQKGDIAEGYSVSREKKESFPLTVTSAQKNPTAFYLCASRASGETQYFGPGTRLLVL.

This clonotype was detected a few times. The chain carries TRBV29-1 and TRBJ2-5, with a weak D call TRBD1 (6 bases). The CDR3 contains 13 residues. Trimming removed 3 bases from V and 0 bases from J, with 8 bases in between. Germline V lookup: CDR1 SQVTM, CDR2 ANQGSEA. CDR3 sequence (DNA): TGCAGCGTTGATTGGGACAACCAAGAGACCCAGTACTTC. It is translated as CSVDWDNQETQYF.

This CDR3 reads CSARTPGGRGPHSYNEQFF. As DNA, the CDR3 is TGCAGTGCTAGAACCCCCGGGGGTCGGGGGCCGCACTCCTACAATGAGCAGTTCTTC. The V gene is TRBV20-1, the J gene TRBJ2-1; D tentatively fits TRBD1 or TRBD2 (6 bases each). Germline V gene lookup returns CDR1 DFQATT and CDR2 SNEGSKA (reference sequence). This CDR3 region has 19 residues. Trimming removed 2 bases from V and 0 bases from J, with 23 bases in between.